These 21 T cell receptor beta chains originate from one sample sequenced in a study of T cell repertoires in cytomegalovirus infection. MiXCR, run by TCRdb on the reads, gives a single entry per CDR3 protein. The repertoire holds nearly 450,000 distinct CDR3 sequences, with approximately 30% as singletons. The sequenced sample was PBMCs. The receptors were sampled from a human donor in good health (CMV status not recorded). Some clones in this sample may be carry-over from other donors' samples.

The chain links TRBV6-8 to TRBJ2-5, with TRBD2 as a possible D gene (7 bases). The CDR3 spans 15 residues. Germline V gene data show CDR1 as MNHGY and CDR2 as SAAAGT. The V gene lost 2 bases and the J gene lost 5 bases, with 15 bases spanning the gap. The CDR3 reads CASSYRHEGGETQYF. The CDR3 DNA reads TGTGCCAGCAGTTACCGCCATGAGGGGGGGGAGACCCAGTACTTC.

This chain uses TRBV6-2 or TRBV6-3 with TRBJ2-7, with 9 bases matching TRBD2. From germline, CDR1 is MNHEY and CDR2 SVGEGT. This CDR3 has 15 residues. V trimming: 6 bases; J trimming: 0 bases; junction bases outside the gene matches: 6. This CDR3 is CASSLAGPSSYEQYF. The CDR3 coding sequence is TGTGCCAGCAGCCTAGCGGGGCCGAGCTCCTACGAGCAGTACTTC.

V usage is TRBV18 and J usage is TRBJ1-2; D is uncertain. There are 15 residues in the CDR3. Germline V gene data show CDR1 as KGHSH and CDR2 as LQKENI. The ends were cut back, 3 bases at V and 4 bases at J, with 15 bases in the middle. The CDR3, as DNA: TGTGCCAGCTCACCCGATTCCGCTACTTTCTATGGCTACACCTTC. Amino acids: CASSPDSATFYGYTF.

This clonotype was detected a few times. The CDR3 DNA reads TGCGCCAGCAGCCAAGATAAGTGGGAGGAGAACACTGAAGCTTTCTTT. Its protein is CASSQDKWEENTEAFF. The chain joins TRBV4-1 to TRBJ1-1; no firm D call. Germline V gene lookup returns CDR1 MGHRA and CDR2 YSYEKL. Trimming took 0 bases from V and 1 from J, leaving 12 bases between them. The CDR3 is made up of 16 amino acids.

The sample holds a few counts of this clonotype. The chain is built from TRBV30 and TRBJ2-7, with D maybe TRBD2 (5 bases). The CDR3 has 13 amino acids. CDR1 is GTSNPN, CDR2 SVGIG, per germline (reference sequence). V was shortened by 3 bases and J by 6 bases, with 15 bases between the two germline ends. The CDR3 here is CAWSNGAEIEQYF. Written as DNA, the CDR3 is TGTGCCTGGAGCAATGGAGCGGAAATCGAGCAGTACTTC.

This clonotype was detected only a few times. The chain recombines TRBV6-1 with TRBJ1-4; D remains ambiguous. This CDR3 is 17 amino acids long. Germline V gives CDR1 MNHNS, CDR2 SASEGT. V lost 6 bases and J 0 bases, leaving 17 bases between the germline ends. The CDR3 loop reads CASRDWGVGATNEKLFF. The CDR3 DNA reads as TGTGCCAGCAGGGACTGGGGAGTGGGAGCAACTAATGAAAAACTGTTTTTT.

This clonotype was observed at least ten times. V and J are TRBV7-3 and TRBJ2-5; D possibly corresponds to TRBD2 (5 bases). The V gene lost 2 bases and the J gene lost 7 bases, with 11 bases spanning the gap. Germline CDR1 reads SGHTA; CDR2 reads FQGTGA. The CDR3 is 13 amino acids. The CDR3, as DNA: TGTGCCAGCAGCTTAGGAGGAGATGGGACCCAGTACTTC. It encodes CASSLGGDGTQYF.

This clonotype was observed at least ten times. This chain connects TRBV7-2 to TRBJ1-5, with D hard to call. Germline-derived CDR1 and CDR2 are SGHTA and FQGNSA. V lost 3 bases and J 7 bases, leaving 7 bases between the germline ends. This CDR3 region has 12 residues. This CDR3 is CASSFGEQPQHF. CDR3 bases: TGTGCCAGCAGCTTCGGGGAGCAGCCCCAGCATTTT. Filled out from reference TRBV7-2 and TRBJ1-5, the complete variable domain reads GAGVSQSPSNKVTEKGKDVELRCDPISGHTALYWYRQSLGQGLEFLIYFQGNSAPDKSGLPSDRFSAERTGGSVSTLTIQRTQQEDSAVYLCASSFGEQPQHFGDGTRLSIL.

The chain links TRBV4-2 to TRBJ2-2, with TRBD1 as a possible D gene (6 bases). The CDR3 covers 16 residues. The V gene lost 2 bases and the J gene lost 1 base, with 11 bases spanning the gap. Germline V gives CDR1 LGHNA, CDR2 YNFKEQ. CDR3 sequence (DNA): TGTGCCAGCAGCCAACCGAAGACAGGGAACACCGGGGAGCTGTTTTTT. Encoded protein: CASSQPKTGNTGELFF.

DNA for the CDR3: TGCAGTGCTATAAAGACTAGCGGGGGGGCCTGGGGCGAGCAGTACTTC. This encodes CSAIKTSGGAWGEQYF. The chain uses TRBV20-1 and TRBJ2-7; 14 bases align to TRBD2. The germline V gene encodes CDR1 DFQATT and CDR2 SNEGSKA (reference sequence). This CDR3 has 16 amino acids. V shed 4 bases and J 6 bases; nucleotides not matched to a gene: 11.

V and J are TRBV20-1 and TRBJ1-4; a possible D gene is TRBD1 (5 bases). Germline-derived CDR1 and CDR2 are DFQATT and SNEGSKA (reference sequence). V was shortened by 7 bases and J by 2 bases, with 20 bases between the two germline ends. The CDR3 consists of 16 residues. CDR3 sequence (DNA): TGCAGTGTCCAGCGCAGGGAATGGCTGACTAATGAAAAACTGTTTTTT. This gives the protein CSVQRREWLTNEKLFF.

The V call is TRBV6-6, the J call TRBJ1-1, with TRBD1 matching over 7 bases. V shed 7 bases and J 5 bases; nucleotides not matched to a gene: 10. The CDR3 contains 14 residues. Germline CDR1 is MNHNY and CDR2 is SVGAGI (reference sequence). The CDR3 nucleotides are TGTGCCAGCACCTCCGCGACAGGGCATACTGAAGCTTTCTTT. It yields the protein CASTSATGHTEAFF.

The chain employs TRBV5-4 and TRBJ2-5; 13 bases line up with TRBD2. The CDR3 totals 16 residues. Germline V lookup: CDR1 SGHNT, CDR2 YYREEE (reference sequence). Trimming cost V 2 bases and J 6 bases; bases outside gene matches: 7. In DNA form, the CDR3 reads TGTGCCAGCAGCTTAGGGACTAGCGGGGTGTTTAAGACCCAGTACTTC. It yields the protein CASSLGTSGVFKTQYF.

Of note for this clonotype: A read error may be the cause here, since a much bigger clone is one base away. The chain links TRBV7-3 to TRBJ1-1; weak D call: TRBD1 (6 bases). The CDR3 loop spans 16 amino acids. V shed 2 bases and J shed 0 bases, with 13 bases lying between them. Germline CDR1 is SGHTA and CDR2 is FQGTGA. The CDR3 DNA follows: TGTGCCAGCAGCTTATATGGGGACATCATGAACACTGAAGCTTTCTTT. As protein: CASSLYGDIMNTEAFF.

Ten or more counts support this clonotype. The rearrangement uses TRBV7-2 and TRBJ2-1; either TRBD1 or TRBD2 may fit D (6 bases each). Germline V gene lookup returns CDR1 SGHTA and CDR2 FQGNSA. Trimming left V 1 base short and J 4 bases short, with 11 bases between. The CDR3 is 15 residues long. The CDR3 sequence is CASSLETGRYNEQFF. The CDR3 DNA reads as TGTGCCAGCAGCTTAGAAACAGGGAGGTACAATGAGCAGTTCTTC.

This clonotype was counted at least ten times. In DNA form, the CDR3 reads TGTGCCAGCAGTGAAGGGGCAGGGATCCAGCCCCAGCATTTT. As protein: CASSEGAGIQPQHF. This chain joins TRBV6-1 and TRBJ1-5; TRBD1 might be the D (5 bases). Trimming cost V 1 base and J 7 bases, with 11 bases left between them. CDR1 and CDR2 from the germline V gene are MNHNS and SASEGT. CDR3 size: 14 residues.

This rearrangement joins TRBV5-1 to TRBJ2-5; D remains ambiguous. The V end was cut by 2 bases, the J end by 1 base, with 9 bases between. CDR1 is SGHRS, CDR2 YFSETQ, per germline. This CDR3 contains 14 residues. DNA of the CDR3: TGCGCCAGCAGCTTCGGTTCCGGCCAAGAGACCCAGTACTTC. It yields the protein CASSFGSGQETQYF.

CDR3: CASSHREGSNYGYTF. The CDR3 DNA reads TGCGCCAGCAGCCACCGGGAGGGCAGCAACTATGGCTACACCTTC. The rearrangement links TRBV4-3 to TRBJ1-2, with D uncertain. The CDR3 sequence is 15 residues long. The germline gives CDR1 LGHNA, CDR2 YSLEER. The V end was cut by 3 bases, the J end by 2 bases, with 13 bases between.

This clonotype has ten or more counts. The V gene is TRBV7-8, the J gene TRBJ2-7, with 8 bases aligning to TRBD2. The V gene end was trimmed by 4 bases and the J gene end by 2 bases; junction bases not matched to a gene: 7. There are 15 residues in the CDR3. Germline values: CDR1 SGHVS, CDR2 FQNEAQ. In DNA, the CDR3 is TGTGCCAGCAGCTACTCTAGCGGGTTGGCCTACGAGCAGTACTTC. Translating gives CASSYSSGLAYEQYF. Full variable domain (outside the CDR3, taken from reference TRBV7-8 and TRBJ2-7): GAGVSQSPRYKVAKRGQDVALRCDPISGHVSLFWYQQALGQGPEFLTYFQNEAQLDKSGLPSDRFFAERPEGSVSTLKIQRTQQEDSAVYLCASSYSSGLAYEQYFGPGTRLTVT.

This clonotype was observed many times. The CDR3 is CASSFAGEVAFF. The DNA of the CDR3 is TGTGCCAGCAGCTTTGCAGGGGAAGTGGCTTTCTTT. The chain uses TRBV7-8 and TRBJ1-1; a possible D gene is TRBD1 (6 bases). Germline values: CDR1 SGHVS, CDR2 FQNEAQ. V was clipped by 3 bases and J by 11 bases, with 13 bases between them. This CDR3 has 12 residues.

The V and J genes are TRBV20-1 and TRBJ1-2; no clear D. The CDR3 has 8 amino acids. Germline-derived CDR1 and CDR2 are DFQATT and SNEGSKA (reference sequence). CDR3 residues: CWTGSYTF. The CDR3 DNA reads as TGCTGGACGGGAAGCTACACCTTC.